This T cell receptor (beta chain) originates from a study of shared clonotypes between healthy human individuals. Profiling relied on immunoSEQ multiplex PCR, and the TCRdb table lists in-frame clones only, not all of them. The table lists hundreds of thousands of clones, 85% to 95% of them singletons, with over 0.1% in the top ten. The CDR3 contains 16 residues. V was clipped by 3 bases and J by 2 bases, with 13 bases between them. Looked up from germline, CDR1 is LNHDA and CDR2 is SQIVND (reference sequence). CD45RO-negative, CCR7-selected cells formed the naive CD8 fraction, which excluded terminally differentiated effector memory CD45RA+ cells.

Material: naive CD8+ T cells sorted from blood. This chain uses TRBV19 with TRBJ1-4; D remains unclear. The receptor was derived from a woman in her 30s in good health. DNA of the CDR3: TGTGCCAGTAGTATCTTGGGGAGCTGGACTAATGAAAAACTGTTTTTT. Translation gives CASSILGSWTNEKLFF.